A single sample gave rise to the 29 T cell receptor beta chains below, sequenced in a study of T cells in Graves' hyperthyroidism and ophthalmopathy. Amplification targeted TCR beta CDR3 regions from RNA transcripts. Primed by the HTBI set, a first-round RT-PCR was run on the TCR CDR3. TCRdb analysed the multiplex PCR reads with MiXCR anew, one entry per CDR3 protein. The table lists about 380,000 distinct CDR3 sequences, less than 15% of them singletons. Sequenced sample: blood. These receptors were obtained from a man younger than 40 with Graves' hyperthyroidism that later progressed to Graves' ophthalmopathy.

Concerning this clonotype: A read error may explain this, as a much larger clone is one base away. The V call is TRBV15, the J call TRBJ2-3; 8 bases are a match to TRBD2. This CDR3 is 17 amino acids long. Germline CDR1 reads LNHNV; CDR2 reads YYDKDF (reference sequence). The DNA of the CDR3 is TGTGCCACCAGCAGCCGCTTTGAAGCGGGGGTACCAGATGCGCAGTATTTT. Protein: CATSSRFEAGVPDAQYF.

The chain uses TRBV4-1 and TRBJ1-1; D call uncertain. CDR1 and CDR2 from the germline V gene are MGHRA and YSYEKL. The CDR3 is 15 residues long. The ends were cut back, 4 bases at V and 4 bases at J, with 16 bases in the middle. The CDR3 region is CASSPLKGLATEAFF. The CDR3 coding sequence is TGCGCCAGCAGCCCTTTAAAGGGTTTGGCCACTGAAGCTTTCTTT.

CDR3 amino acids: CASQGPTFLAKNIQYF. The CDR3 bases are TGTGCCAGTCAAGGGCCGACGTTTCTAGCCAAAAACATTCAGTACTTC. V is TRBV6-1 and J is TRBJ2-4, with D unresolved. CDR3 length: 16 residues. The V end was cut by 9 bases, the J end by 0 bases, with 18 bases between. Germline CDR1 reads MNHNS; CDR2 reads SASEGT.

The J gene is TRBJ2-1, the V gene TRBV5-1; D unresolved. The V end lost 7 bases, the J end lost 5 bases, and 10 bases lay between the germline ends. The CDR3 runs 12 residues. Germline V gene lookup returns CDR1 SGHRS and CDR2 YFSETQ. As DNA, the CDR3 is TGCGCCAGCGTTGACTTGGACAATGAGCAGTTCTTC. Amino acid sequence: CASVDLDNEQFF.

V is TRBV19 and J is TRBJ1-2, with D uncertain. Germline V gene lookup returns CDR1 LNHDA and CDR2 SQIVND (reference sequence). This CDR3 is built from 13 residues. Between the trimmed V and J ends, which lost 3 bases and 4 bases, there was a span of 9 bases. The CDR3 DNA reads TGTGCCAGTAGTATTGGAGATTCCTATGGCTACACCTTC. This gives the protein CASSIGDSYGYTF.

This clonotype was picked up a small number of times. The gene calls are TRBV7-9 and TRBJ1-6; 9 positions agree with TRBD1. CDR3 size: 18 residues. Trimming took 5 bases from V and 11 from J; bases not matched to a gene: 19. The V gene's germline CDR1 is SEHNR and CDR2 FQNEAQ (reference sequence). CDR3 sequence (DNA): TGTGCCAGCAGCCCCGGGACAGGGAACCCGTTTAGAGTGGCACCCCTCCACTTT. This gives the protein CASSPGTGNPFRVAPLHF. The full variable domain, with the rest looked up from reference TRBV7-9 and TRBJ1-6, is DTGVSQNPRHKITKRGQNVTFRCDPISEHNRLYWYRQTLGQGPEFLTYFQNEAQLEKSRLLSDRFSAERPKGSFSTLEIQRTEQGDSAMYLCASSPGTGNPFRVAPLHFGNGTRLTVT.

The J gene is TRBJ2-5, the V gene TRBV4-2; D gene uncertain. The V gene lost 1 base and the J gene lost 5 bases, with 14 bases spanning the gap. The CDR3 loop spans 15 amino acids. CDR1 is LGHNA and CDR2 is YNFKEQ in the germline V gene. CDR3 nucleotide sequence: TGTGCCAGCAGCCAAGCAGCTGGCGCTGGGGAGACCCAGTACTTC. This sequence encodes CASSQAAGAGETQYF.

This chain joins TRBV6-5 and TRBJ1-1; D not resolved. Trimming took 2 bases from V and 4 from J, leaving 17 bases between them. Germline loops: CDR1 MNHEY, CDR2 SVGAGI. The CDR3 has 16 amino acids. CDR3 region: CASSYARVGGSTEAFF. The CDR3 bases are TGTGCCAGCAGTTACGCCCGGGTCGGCGGGAGCACTGAAGCTTTCTTT.

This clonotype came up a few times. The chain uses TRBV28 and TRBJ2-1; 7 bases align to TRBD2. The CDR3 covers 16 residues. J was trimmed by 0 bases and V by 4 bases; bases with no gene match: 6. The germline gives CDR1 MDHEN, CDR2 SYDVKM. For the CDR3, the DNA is TGTGCCAGCAGTTCTCCCGCGGGGGTCTCCTACAATGAGCAGTTCTTC. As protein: CASSSPAGVSYNEQFF.

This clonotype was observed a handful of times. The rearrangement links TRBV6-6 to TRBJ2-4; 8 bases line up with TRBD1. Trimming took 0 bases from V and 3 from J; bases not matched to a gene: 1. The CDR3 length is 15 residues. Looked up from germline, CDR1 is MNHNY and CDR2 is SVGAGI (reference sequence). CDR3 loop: CASSYSGQGKNIQYF. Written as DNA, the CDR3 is TGTGCCAGCAGTTACTCAGGACAGGGCAAAAACATTCAGTACTTC.

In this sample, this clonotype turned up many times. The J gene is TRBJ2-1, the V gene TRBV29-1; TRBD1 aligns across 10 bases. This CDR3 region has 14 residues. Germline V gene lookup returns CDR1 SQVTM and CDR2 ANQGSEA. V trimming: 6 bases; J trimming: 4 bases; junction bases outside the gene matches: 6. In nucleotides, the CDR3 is TGCAGCGTGGAACGGGACAGGGGTTACAATGAGCAGTTCTTC. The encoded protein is CSVERDRGYNEQFF.

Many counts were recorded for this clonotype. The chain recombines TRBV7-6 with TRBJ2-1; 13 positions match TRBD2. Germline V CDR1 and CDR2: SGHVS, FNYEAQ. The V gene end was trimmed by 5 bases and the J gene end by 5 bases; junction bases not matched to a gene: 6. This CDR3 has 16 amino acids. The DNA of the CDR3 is TGTGCCAGCAGCCCACGACTAGCGGGGGGAGACAATGAGCAGTTCTTC. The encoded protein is CASSPRLAGGDNEQFF.

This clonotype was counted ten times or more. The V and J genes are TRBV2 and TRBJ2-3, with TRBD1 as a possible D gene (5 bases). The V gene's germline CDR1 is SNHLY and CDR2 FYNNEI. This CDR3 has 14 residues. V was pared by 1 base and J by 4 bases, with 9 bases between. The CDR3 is CASSEVWGADTQYF. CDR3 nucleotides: TGTGCCAGCAGTGAAGTTTGGGGCGCAGATACGCAGTATTTT.

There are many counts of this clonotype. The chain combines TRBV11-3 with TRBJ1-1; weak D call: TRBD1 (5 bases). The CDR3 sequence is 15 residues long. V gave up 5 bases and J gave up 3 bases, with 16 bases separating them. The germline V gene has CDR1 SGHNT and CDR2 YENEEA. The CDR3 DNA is TGTGCCAGCAGCGAATACGCCCAAGGGGACACTGAAGCTTTCTTT. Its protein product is CASSEYAQGDTEAFF.

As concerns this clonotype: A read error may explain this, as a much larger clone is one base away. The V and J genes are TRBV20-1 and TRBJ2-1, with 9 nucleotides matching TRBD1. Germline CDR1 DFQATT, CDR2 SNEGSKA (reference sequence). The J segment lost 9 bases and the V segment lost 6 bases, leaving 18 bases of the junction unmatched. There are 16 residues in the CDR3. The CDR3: CSAPDPSGQGGSEQFF. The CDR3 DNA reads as TGCAGTGCCCCAGACCCGTCGGGACAGGGTGGCAGTGAGCAGTTCTTC.

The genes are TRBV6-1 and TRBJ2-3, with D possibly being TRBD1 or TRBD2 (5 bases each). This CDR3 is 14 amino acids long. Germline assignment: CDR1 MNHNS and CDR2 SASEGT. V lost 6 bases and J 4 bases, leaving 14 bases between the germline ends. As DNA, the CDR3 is TGTGCCAGCAGCCGTCGTGGGGGAGCAGATACGCAGTATTTT. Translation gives CASSRRGGADTQYF.

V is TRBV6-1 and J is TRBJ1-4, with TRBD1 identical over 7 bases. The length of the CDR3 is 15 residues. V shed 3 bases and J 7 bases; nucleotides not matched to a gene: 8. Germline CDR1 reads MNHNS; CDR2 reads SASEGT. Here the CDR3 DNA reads TGTGCCAGCAGTGACCCCAACCCAGGGGGTGAAAAACTGTTTTTT. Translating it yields CASSDPNPGGEKLFF.

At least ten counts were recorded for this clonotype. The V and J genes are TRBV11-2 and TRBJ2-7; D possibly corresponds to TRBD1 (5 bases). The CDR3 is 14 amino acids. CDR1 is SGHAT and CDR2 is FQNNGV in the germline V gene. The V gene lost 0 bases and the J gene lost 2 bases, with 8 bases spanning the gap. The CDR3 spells CASSLEAGTYEQYF. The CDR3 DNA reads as TGTGCCAGCAGCTTAGAGGCAGGGACCTACGAGCAGTACTTC.

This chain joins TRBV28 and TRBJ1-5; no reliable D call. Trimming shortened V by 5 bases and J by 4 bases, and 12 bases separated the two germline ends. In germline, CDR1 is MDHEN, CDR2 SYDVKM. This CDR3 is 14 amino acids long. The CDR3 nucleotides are TGTGCCAGCAGTCCCACGAACTTTAATCAGCCCCAGCATTTT. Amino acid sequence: CASSPTNFNQPQHF.

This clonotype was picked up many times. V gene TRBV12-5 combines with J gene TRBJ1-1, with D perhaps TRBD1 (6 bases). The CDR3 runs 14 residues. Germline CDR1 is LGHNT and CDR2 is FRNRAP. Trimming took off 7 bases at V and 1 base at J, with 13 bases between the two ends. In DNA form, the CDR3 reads TGTGCTAGTGCTTGGGGGGGCGCGAACACTGAAGCTTTCTTT. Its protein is CASAWGGANTEAFF. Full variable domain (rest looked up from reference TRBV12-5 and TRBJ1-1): DARVTQTPRHKVTEMGQEVTMRCQPILGHNTVFWYRQTMMQGLELLAYFRNRAPLDDSGMPKDRFSAEMPDATLATLKIQPSEPRDSAVYFCASAWGGANTEAFFGQGTRLTVV.

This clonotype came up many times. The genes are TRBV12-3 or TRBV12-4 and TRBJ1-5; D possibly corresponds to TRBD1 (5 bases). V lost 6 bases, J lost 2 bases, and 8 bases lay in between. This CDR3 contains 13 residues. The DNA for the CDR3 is TGTGCCAGCAGAACCAGGGGCAATCAGCCCCAGCATTTT. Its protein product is CASRTRGNQPQHF.

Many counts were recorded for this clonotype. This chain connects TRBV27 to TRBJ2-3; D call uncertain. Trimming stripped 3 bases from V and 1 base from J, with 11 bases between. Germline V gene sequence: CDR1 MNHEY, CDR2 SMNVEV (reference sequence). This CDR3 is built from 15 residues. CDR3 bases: TGTGCCAGCAGTTTGAGCGTGGGCCGCACAGATACGCAGTATTTT. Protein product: CASSLSVGRTDTQYF.

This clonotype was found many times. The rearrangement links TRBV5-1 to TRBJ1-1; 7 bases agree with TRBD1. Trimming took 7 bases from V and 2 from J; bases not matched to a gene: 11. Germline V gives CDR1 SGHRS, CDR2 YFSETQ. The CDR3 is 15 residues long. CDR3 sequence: CASSEGAYANTEAFF. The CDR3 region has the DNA TGCGCCAGCTCTGAGGGGGCCTACGCTAACACTGAAGCTTTCTTT.

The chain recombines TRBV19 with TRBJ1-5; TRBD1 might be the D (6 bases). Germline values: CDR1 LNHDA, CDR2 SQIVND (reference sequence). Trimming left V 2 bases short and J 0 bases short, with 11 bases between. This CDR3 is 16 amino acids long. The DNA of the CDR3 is TGTGCCAGTAGTATACGGCGCAGGGGTAGCAATCAGCCCCAGCATTTT. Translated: CASSIRRRGSNQPQHF.

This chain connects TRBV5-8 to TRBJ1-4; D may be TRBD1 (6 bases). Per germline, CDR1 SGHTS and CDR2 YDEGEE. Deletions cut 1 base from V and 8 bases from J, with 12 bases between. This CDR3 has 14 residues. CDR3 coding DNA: TGTGCCAGCAGCTTGAAAACAGGGAGGGAAAAACTGTTTTTT. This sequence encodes CASSLKTGREKLFF.

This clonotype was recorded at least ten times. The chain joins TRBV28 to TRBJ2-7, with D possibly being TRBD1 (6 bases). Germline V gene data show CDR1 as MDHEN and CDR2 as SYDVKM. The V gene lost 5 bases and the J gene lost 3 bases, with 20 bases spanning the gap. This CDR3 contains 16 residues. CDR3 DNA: TGTGCCAGCAGTCCCCTCCCAGACAGGACCGTCTACGAGCAGTACTTC. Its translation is CASSPLPDRTVYEQYF.

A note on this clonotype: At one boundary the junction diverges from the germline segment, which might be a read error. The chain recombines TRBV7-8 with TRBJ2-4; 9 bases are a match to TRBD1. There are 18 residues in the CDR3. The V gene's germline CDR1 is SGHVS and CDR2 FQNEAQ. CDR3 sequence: CASSLGARTGVAKNIKYF. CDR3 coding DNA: TGTGCCAGCAGCTTAGGAGCCCGGACAGGGGTAGCCAAAAACATTAAGTACTTC.

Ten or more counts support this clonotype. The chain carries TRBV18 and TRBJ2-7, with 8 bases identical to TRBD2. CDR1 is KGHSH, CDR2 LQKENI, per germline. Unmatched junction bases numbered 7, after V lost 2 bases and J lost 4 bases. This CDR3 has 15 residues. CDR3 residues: CASSPGPAGVYEQYF. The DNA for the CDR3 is TGTGCCAGCTCACCAGGGCCAGCGGGGGTGTACGAGCAGTACTTC.

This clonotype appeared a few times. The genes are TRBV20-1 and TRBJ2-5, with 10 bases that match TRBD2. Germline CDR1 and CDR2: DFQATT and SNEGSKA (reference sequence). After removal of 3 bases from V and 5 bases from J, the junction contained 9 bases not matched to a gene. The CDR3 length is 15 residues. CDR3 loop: CSARERGGLGETQYF. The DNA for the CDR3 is TGCAGTGCTAGGGAGCGGGGGGGCCTTGGGGAGACCCAGTACTTC.